This paragraph reports one T cell receptor beta chain. As yet, its antigen is unknown. CDR1 and CDR2 (germline): SEHNR, FQNEAQ (reference sequence). The ends were cut back, 5 bases at V and 6 bases at J, with 19 bases in the middle. CDR3 length: 15 amino acids. The time point was: week 3, after first cycle of checkpoint inhibitor. Memory T cells counted as immune-effector cells when CD3+ CD4- CD8+ CD45RA- CD45RO-high CD27- CCR7-. Samples come from before therapy and from week 3 after the first blockade cycle. Patients with prior systemic cancer treatment, concomitant immunosuppressants, or other active malignancies were excluded. The record originates from a study of blood T cell dynamics during melanoma immunotherapy. Across the study: Metastatic melanoma patients received first-line pembrolizumab or nivolumab plus ipilimumab.

Whole-study results and caveats: Among sorted CD8+ subsets, immune-effector cells had the highest clonality and cell-free DNA similarity.

Assay: immunoSEQ multiplex PCR; the TCRdb copy retains only in-frame clones and omits some. The sample holds around 2,000 clones, roughly 77% seen once. The gene calls are TRBV7-9 and TRBJ1-1, with D perhaps TRBD1 (6 bases). The receptor was isolated from a human donor with melanoma. The sequenced sample was CD8+ T cells from blood, obtained from a patient treated with checkpoint blockade. CDR3 residues: CASSPGQGLKSEAFF. Written as DNA, the CDR3 is TGTGCCAGCAGCCCGGGGCAGGGGTTGAAATCTGAAGCTTTCTTT.